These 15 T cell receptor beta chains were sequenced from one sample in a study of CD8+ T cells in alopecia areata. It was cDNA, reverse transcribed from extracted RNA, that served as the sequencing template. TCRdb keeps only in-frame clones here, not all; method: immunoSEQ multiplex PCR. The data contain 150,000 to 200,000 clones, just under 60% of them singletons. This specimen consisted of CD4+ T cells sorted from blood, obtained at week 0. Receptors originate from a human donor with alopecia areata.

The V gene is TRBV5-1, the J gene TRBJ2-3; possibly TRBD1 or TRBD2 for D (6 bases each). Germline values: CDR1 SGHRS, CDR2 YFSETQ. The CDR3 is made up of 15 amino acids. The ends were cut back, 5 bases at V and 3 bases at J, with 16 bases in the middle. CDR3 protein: CASSDIGGGTDTQYF. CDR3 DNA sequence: TGCGCCAGCAGTGATATCGGGGGCGGTACAGATACGCAGTATTTT.

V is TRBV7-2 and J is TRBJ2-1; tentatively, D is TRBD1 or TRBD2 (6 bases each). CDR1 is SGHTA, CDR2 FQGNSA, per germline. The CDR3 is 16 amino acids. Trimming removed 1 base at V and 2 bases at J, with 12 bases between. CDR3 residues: CASSLGGGRTYNEQFF. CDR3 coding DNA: TGTGCCAGCAGCTTAGGTGGGGGGCGGACCTACAATGAGCAGTTCTTC.

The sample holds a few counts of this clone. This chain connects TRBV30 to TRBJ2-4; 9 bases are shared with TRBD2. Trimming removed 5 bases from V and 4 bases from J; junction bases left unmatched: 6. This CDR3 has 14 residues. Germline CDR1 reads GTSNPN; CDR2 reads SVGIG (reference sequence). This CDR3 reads CAWLKTSGKNIQYF. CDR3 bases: TGTGCCTGGCTCAAGACTAGCGGTAAAAACATTCAGTACTTC. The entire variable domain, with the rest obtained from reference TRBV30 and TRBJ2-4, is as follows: SQTIHQWPATLVQPVGSPLSLECTVEGTSNPNLYWYRQAAGRGLQLLFYSVGIGQISSEVPQNLSASRPQDRQFILSSKKLLLSDSGFYLCAWLKTSGKNIQYFGAGTRLSVL.

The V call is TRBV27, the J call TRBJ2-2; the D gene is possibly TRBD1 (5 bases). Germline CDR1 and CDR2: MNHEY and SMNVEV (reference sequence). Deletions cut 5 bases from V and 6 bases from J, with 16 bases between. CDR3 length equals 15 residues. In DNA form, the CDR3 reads TGTGCCAGCAGTGGTCAGGGTAGATCGGCCGGGGAGCTGTTTTTT. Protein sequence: CASSGQGRSAGELFF.

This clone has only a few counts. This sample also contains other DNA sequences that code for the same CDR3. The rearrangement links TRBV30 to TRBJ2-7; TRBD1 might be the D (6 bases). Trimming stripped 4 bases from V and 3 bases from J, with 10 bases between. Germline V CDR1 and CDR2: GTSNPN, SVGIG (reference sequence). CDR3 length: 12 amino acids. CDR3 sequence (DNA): TGTGCCTGGAACAGGGTTAGCTACGAGCAGTACTTC. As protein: CAWNRVSYEQYF.

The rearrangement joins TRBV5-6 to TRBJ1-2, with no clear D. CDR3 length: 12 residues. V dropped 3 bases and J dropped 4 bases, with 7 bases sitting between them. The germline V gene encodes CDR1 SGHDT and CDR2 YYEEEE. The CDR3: CASSSNAYGYTF. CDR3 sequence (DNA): TGTGCCAGCAGCTCGAATGCCTATGGCTACACCTTC.

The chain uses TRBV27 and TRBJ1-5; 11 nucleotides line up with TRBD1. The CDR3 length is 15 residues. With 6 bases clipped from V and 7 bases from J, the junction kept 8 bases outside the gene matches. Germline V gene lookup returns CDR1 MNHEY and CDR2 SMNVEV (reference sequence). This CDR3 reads CASSPGTGGGQPQHF. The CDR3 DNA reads TGTGCCAGCAGCCCAGGGACAGGGGGAGGACAGCCCCAGCATTTT.

The CDR3 sequence: CASSSTRQATNEKLFF. CDR3 nucleotides: TGCGCCAGCAGCTCGACGCGACAAGCAACTAATGAAAAACTGTTTTTT. The V gene is TRBV5-1, the J gene TRBJ1-4, with D unresolved. This CDR3 contains 16 residues. V was trimmed by 3 bases and J by 0 bases, leaving 12 bases between them. CDR1 and CDR2 (germline): SGHRS, YFSETQ.

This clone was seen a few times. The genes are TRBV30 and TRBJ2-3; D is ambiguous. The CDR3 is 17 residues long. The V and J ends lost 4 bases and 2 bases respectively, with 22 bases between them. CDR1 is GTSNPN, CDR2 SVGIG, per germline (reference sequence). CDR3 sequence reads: CAWIRPLSVDLTDTQYF. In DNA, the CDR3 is TGTGCCTGGATCCGCCCCTTGTCCGTGGACCTCACAGATACGCAGTATTTT.

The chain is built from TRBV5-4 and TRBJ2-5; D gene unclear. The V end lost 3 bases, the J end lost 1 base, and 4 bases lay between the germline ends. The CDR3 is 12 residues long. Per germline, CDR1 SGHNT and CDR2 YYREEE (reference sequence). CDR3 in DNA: TGTGCCAGCAGCTGGGGCCAAGAGACCCAGTACTTC. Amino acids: CASSWGQETQYF.

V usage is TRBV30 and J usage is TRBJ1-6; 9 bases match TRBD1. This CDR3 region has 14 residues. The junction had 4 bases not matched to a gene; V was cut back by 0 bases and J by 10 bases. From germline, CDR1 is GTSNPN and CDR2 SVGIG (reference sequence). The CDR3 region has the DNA TGTGCCTGGAGTGTACAGGGGGCGAGCTCACCCCTCCACTTT. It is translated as CAWSVQGASSPLHF.

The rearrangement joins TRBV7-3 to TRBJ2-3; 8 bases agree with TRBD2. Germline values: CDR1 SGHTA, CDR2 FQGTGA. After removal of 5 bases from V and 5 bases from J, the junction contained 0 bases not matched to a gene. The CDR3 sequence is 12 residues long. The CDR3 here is CASSGTRDTQYF. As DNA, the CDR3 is TGTGCCAGCAGCGGGACTAGAGATACGCAGTATTTT.

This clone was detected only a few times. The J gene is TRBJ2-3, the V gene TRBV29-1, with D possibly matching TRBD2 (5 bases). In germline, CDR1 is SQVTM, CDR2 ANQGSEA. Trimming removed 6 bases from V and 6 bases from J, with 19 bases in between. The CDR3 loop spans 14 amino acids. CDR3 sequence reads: CSVIGGEGSDTQYF. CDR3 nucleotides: TGCAGCGTGATTGGTGGAGAGGGTTCGGATACGCAGTATTTT.

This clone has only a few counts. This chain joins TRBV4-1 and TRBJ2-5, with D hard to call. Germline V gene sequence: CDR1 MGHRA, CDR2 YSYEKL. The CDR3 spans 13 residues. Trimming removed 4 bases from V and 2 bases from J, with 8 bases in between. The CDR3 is CASSRAEQETQYF. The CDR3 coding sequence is TGCGCCAGCAGCCGGGCCGAACAAGAGACCCAGTACTTC.

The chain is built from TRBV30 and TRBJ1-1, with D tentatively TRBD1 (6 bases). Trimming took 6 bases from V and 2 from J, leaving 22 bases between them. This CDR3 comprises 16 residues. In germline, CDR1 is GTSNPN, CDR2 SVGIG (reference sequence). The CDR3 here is CACSTSKTGGNTEAFF. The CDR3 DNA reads TGTGCCTGTTCTACCAGTAAGACAGGAGGAAACACTGAAGCTTTCTTT.